This entry concerns a single T cell receptor (beta chain). Which antigen it targets is not known. No quality values exist for individual bases; no much larger clone is one base distant. These data are taken from a study of shared clonotypes between healthy human individuals (dated by TCRdb to between 2020 and 2021). About the investigation overall: The cohort comprised a couple of women and three men aged 18 to 49 years. Per donor, three plates each were used for CD4 naive and CD4 memory, two for CD8 naive, and one for CD8 memory. To increase sequencing depth and limit assay-specific biases, different laboratories used diverse techniques to prepare libraries and sequence TCR repertoires. Per donor, leukapheresis produced somewhere between about 0.94 and 9.5 billion PBMCs. To estimate repertoire size and how much clonotype sharing occurs between individuals, the study deeply sequenced the blood TCR repertoires of several healthy adults. The study at large found these results: Pairwise subsampling indicated that sequencing depth was expected to affect the degree of clonotype sharing among donors. Clonotypes shared by all four sorted-subset donors showed higher generation probabilities than non-shared clonotypes. Sharing across a few donors was observed for roughly 5% of naive CD4, 3.5% of naive CD8, roughly 2.4% of memory CD4, and approximately 0.41% of memory CD8 clonotypes. Naive subsets generally had larger estimated clonotype richness than memory subsets. Because the study included only a small number of donors, the genetic and exposure-history diversity represented was limited. Incomplete sequencing was indicated by rarefaction of sorted-subset datasets, despite the large sequencing depth. Sampling was limited to blood, and TCR repertoires in tissue likely differ from TCR repertoires in blood.

The donors were healthy, HIV-negative adults who had no recently reported acute infections or vaccinations. All donors were Caucasian adults living in Nashville, Tennessee, USA. Magnetic negative selection was used to enrich CD4+ T cells, after which naive cells were positively selected on CD45RA and the negative fraction became the memory subset. Blood was collected by leukapheresis, and PBMCs were isolated by Ficoll-Histopaque density gradient centrifugation and then cryopreserved in liquid nitrogen vapor phase. Analytical flow cytometry was used to check the purity and quantity of every magnetically sorted T cell population. Each sorted fraction had its genomic DNA isolated and then quantified by UV absorbance on a Nanodrop 2000c. TCR CDR3 regions were amplified from genomic DNA by multiplex PCR using the deep immunoSEQ assay. Genomic DNA extracted from each cell subset was distributed evenly over all wells of several immunoSEQ 96-well plates, and each plate served as one replicate. For sorted subsets, about 200 ng genomic DNA, equal to approximately 30,000 T cell genomes, was loaded into each replicate PCR. Purified libraries were quantified with a Qubit 3.0 fluorometer, sized on a Bioanalyzer 2100, and re-quantified with the KAPA Library Quantification kit. A separate single-read 150-cycle Illumina NextSeq 550 flow cell was used to sequence each immunoSEQ 96-well plate. From the authors' description of their analysis: Because the immunoSEQ output included only junctional sequences and no quality scores, the filtering could not be the same as the filtering used for full-length reads. To assign V/J genes and CDR3, sequences were annotated against IMGT germline references using PyIR, a Python wrapper for IgBLAST v1.9. Reads were filtered out if the reads had weak V/J assignments (E-value above 1e-6), no CDR3, stop codons, out-of-frame junctions, or ambiguous translated residues. V3J clonotypes were defined as sequences sharing an identical inferred V gene, J gene, and CDR3 amino acid sequence. The percentage overlap between two repertoires was calculated by dividing the number of shared unique clonotypes by the size of the smaller repertoire. Richness of each repertoire was evaluated using RTK rarefaction, the Chao1 estimator, and Recon v2.1 estimates of unobserved clonotypes. Generation probabilities for all TCRbeta clonotypes obtained by the gDNA method from four donors were computed using OLGA. TCRdb holds this immuneACCESS table with in-frame rearrangements only. Some clones are missing; in checked studies, unresolved V genes explain under half, and the rest has no known cause. That table furnishes V, J and clone size, whereas the DNA furnished D and trimming. This sample comprises 2 million to 2.5 million clones, approximately 94% of them detected only once. Approximately 0.13% of the sample is held by the ten biggest clonotypes.

Source material: naive CD4+ T cells sorted from blood. The sample's cell subset or site, from its label and the paper: CD45RA+ positively selected. The receptor was isolated from a man younger than 35 in good health.

The CDR3 amino acid sequence is: CAWSPGPLRGGNEQYF. The bases read TGTGCCTGGAGTCCAGGACCGCTTAGGGGGGGTAACGAGCAGTACTTC. The chain is made from TRBV30 and TRBJ2-7, with TRBD2 as a weak D call on 7 bases. The germline V gene (reference sequence) gives CDR1 as GTSNPN and CDR2 as SVGIG. V drops 2 bases and J drops 5 bases, leaving 22 bases in between. Taken from cysteine to phenylalanine, the CDR3 has 16 residues. CDR3 DNA is the only sequence kept; it has 48 bases, read in frame from the first base.